This is a list of T cell receptor beta chains from one sample in a study of vaccination effects on CD4 cells after COVID-19. Some clones are missing from TCRdb's copy, which holds only in-frame ones; the method was immunoSEQ multiplex PCR. Among over 25,000 clones listed, more than 65% were seen once. Their target antigens are unknown. Sequences were derived from CD4+ T cells from PBMCs cultured with HCoV-NL63 spike peptides, sampled before COVID-19 vaccination. All receptors come from a human donor who received a COVID-19 vaccine. Both conserved end residues are part of each CDR3. The D gene is left open where the match is weak. Expanded clones are given a class, and other clones once, few, many or no size at all.

j_gene: TRBJ1-5; abundance: .; d_gene: .; v_gene: TRBV19; CDR3aa: CASSIDPASNQPQHF; CDR3nt: TGTGCCAGTAGTATAGATCCGGCGAGCAATCAGCCCCAGCATTTT
j_gene: TRBJ1-2; abundance: .; d_gene: .; v_gene: TRBV4-1; CDR3aa: CASSQDPGDTYGYTF; CDR3nt: TGCGCCAGCAGCCAAGATCCCGGGGATACCTATGGCTACACCTTC
j_gene: TRBJ2-6; abundance: .; d_gene: .; v_gene: TRBV5-6; CDR3aa: CASSSLRGTGANVLTF; CDR3nt: TGTGCCAGCAGCTCCCTCCGGGGGACCGGGGCCAACGTCCTGACTTTC
j_gene: TRBJ2-1; abundance: .; d_gene: .; v_gene: TRBV5-6; CDR3aa: CASSETNEQFF; CDR3nt: TGTGCCAGCAGCGAGACCAATGAGCAGTTCTTC
j_gene: TRBJ1-4; abundance: few; d_gene: .; v_gene: TRBV29-1; CDR3aa: CSVGVEGLRVFF; CDR3nt: TGCAGCGTGGGGGTCGAGGGCCTAAGGGTGTTTTTT
j_gene: TRBJ2-7; abundance: .; d_gene: TRBD1; v_gene: TRBV2; CDR3aa: CASTGQDTYEQYF; CDR3nt: TGTGCCAGTACCGGACAGGACACCTACGAGCAGTACTTC
j_gene: TRBJ2-3; abundance: .; d_gene: .; v_gene: TRBV7-8; CDR3aa: CASSFDLGGISTDTQYF; CDR3nt: TGTGCCAGCAGCTTCGATCTCGGCGGGATAAGCACAGATACGCAGTATTTT
j_gene: TRBJ1-4; abundance: .; d_gene: .; v_gene: TRBV4-3; CDR3aa: CASSQQTATNEKLFF; CDR3nt: TGCGCCAGCAGTCAACAGACAGCAACTAATGAAAAACTGTTTTTT
j_gene: TRBJ1-5; abundance: .; d_gene: TRBD1; v_gene: TRBV5-1; CDR3aa: CASSLGQGTQPQHF; CDR3nt: TGCGCCAGCAGCCTCGGACAGGGGACTCAGCCCCAGCATTTT
j_gene: TRBJ2-7; abundance: .; d_gene: .; v_gene: TRBV5-1; CDR3aa: CASTPLGGQREQYF; CDR3nt: TGCGCCAGCACCCCCCTTGGGGGGCAGCGCGAGCAGTACTTC
j_gene: TRBJ2-5; abundance: .; d_gene: .; v_gene: TRBV28; CDR3aa: CASSFSAFETQYF; CDR3nt: TGTGCCAGCAGTTTTTCCGCCTTCGAGACCCAGTACTTC
j_gene: TRBJ1-6; abundance: few; d_gene: .; v_gene: TRBV30; CDR3aa: CAWSVKTAYNSPLHF; CDR3nt: TGTGCCTGGAGTGTGAAGACAGCTTACAATTCACCCCTCCACTTT
j_gene: TRBJ2-2; abundance: .; d_gene: .; v_gene: TRBV11-2; CDR3aa: CASAPGDTGELFF; CDR3nt: TGTGCCAGTGCACCGGGGGACACCGGGGAGCTGTTTTTT
j_gene: TRBJ2-2; abundance: few; d_gene: TRBD2; v_gene: TRBV6-2/TRBV6-3; CDR3aa: CASSYRGGPGELFF; CDR3nt: TGTGCCAGCAGTTACCGGGGGGGCCCCGGGGAGCTGTTTTTT
j_gene: TRBJ1-2; abundance: few; d_gene: TRBD1; v_gene: TRBV7-9; CDR3aa: CASSEDRGRNYGYTF; CDR3nt: TGTGCCAGCAGCGAGGACAGGGGGCGAAACTATGGCTACACCTTC
j_gene: TRBJ1-6; abundance: few; d_gene: .; v_gene: TRBV19; CDR3aa: CASSIGVTVDNSPLHF; CDR3nt: TGTGCCAGTAGTATCGGTGTGACAGTAGATAATTCACCCCTCCACTTT
j_gene: TRBJ2-7; abundance: .; d_gene: TRBD2; v_gene: TRBV5-6; CDR3aa: CASSPRTSGANSYEQYF; CDR3nt: TGTGCCAGCAGCCCCCGGACTAGCGGGGCCAACTCCTACGAGCAGTACTTC
j_gene: TRBJ1-5; abundance: few; d_gene: .; v_gene: TRBV19; CDR3aa: CASSTTWGPGNQPQHF; CDR3nt: TGTGCCAGTAGTACGACCTGGGGGCCCGGAAATCAGCCCCAGCATTTT
j_gene: TRBJ2-5; abundance: .; d_gene: TRBD2; v_gene: TRBV10-3; CDR3aa: CAISESISGRGIETQYF; CDR3nt: TGTGCCATCAGTGAGTCGATAAGCGGGAGGGGTATTGAGACCCAGTACTTC
j_gene: TRBJ2-7; abundance: .; d_gene: TRBD1; v_gene: TRBV5-5; CDR3aa: CASSTGQGSSYEQYF; CDR3nt: TGTGCCAGCAGCACGGGACAGGGTAGCTCCTACGAGCAGTACTTC
j_gene: TRBJ2-1; abundance: .; d_gene: .; v_gene: TRBV27; CDR3aa: CASSLSIDGSSYNEQFF; CDR3nt: TGTGCCAGCAGTTTATCGATAGACGGGAGCTCCTACAATGAGCAGTTCTTC
j_gene: TRBJ1-5; abundance: .; d_gene: .; v_gene: TRBV21-1; CDR3aa: CASSKRGLYSNQPQHF; CDR3nt: TGTGCCAGCAGCAAGCGTGGGCTCTATAGCAATCAGCCCCAGCATTTT
j_gene: TRBJ2-2; abundance: .; d_gene: .; v_gene: TRBV12-5; CDR3aa: CASVLTSGPDTGELFF; CDR3nt: TGTGCTAGTGTTCTAACCTCGGGACCGGACACCGGGGAGCTGTTTTTT
j_gene: TRBJ2-7; abundance: once; d_gene: TRBD1; v_gene: TRBV18; CDR3aa: CASSFPGQGGDEQYF; CDR3nt: TGTGCCAGCTCATTTCCGGGACAGGGTGGGGACGAGCAGTACTTC
j_gene: TRBJ2-1; abundance: few; d_gene: .; v_gene: TRBV5-4; CDR3aa: CASSLAGGGPYNEQFF; CDR3nt: TGTGCCAGCAGCTTGGCCGGCGGGGGCCCCTACAATGAGCAGTTCTTC
j_gene: TRBJ2-3; abundance: .; d_gene: TRBD1; v_gene: TRBV5-1; CDR3aa: CASRSRTGLTDTQYF; CDR3nt: TGCGCCAGCAGATCCCGGACAGGTCTCACAGATACGCAGTATTTT
j_gene: TRBJ1-5; abundance: medium-sized; d_gene: .; v_gene: TRBV7-9; CDR3aa: CARGPGDQPQHF; CDR3nt: TGTGCCAGGGGGCCGGGGGATCAGCCCCAGCATTTT
j_gene: TRBJ1-2; abundance: medium-sized; d_gene: .; v_gene: TRBV18; CDR3aa: CASSATGTPAGGYTF; CDR3nt: TGTGCCAGCTCGGCGACCGGGACACCGGCGGGTGGCTACACCTTC
j_gene: TRBJ2-3; abundance: .; d_gene: .; v_gene: TRBV6-5; CDR3aa: CASSYTGSTDTQYF; CDR3nt: TGTGCCAGCAGTTACACAGGGAGCACAGATACGCAGTATTTT
j_gene: TRBJ2-7; abundance: .; d_gene: .; v_gene: TRBV10-3; CDR3aa: CAIGDEQYF; CDR3nt: TGTGCCATCGGTGATGAGCAGTACTTC
j_gene: TRBJ2-3; abundance: .; d_gene: .; v_gene: TRBV29-1; CDR3aa: CSVVGGRDTDTQYF; CDR3nt: TGCAGCGTTGTGGGCGGCAGGGACACAGATACGCAGTATTTT
j_gene: TRBJ2-7; abundance: .; d_gene: .; v_gene: TRBV29-1; CDR3aa: CSVESGPPYEQYF; CDR3nt: TGCAGCGTTGAAAGTGGTCCCCCTTACGAGCAGTACTTC
j_gene: TRBJ1-5; abundance: .; d_gene: .; v_gene: TRBV27; CDR3aa: CASSLSRGRGTGQPQHF; CDR3nt: TGTGCCAGCAGTTTATCGAGGGGTCGGGGAACGGGTCAGCCCCAGCATTTT
j_gene: TRBJ1-1; abundance: .; d_gene: .; v_gene: TRBV5-4; CDR3aa: CASNRPNTEAFF; CDR3nt: TGTGCCAGCAACCGCCCCAACACTGAAGCTTTCTTT
j_gene: TRBJ1-1; abundance: .; d_gene: .; v_gene: TRBV5-5; CDR3aa: CASSPTGTEAFF; CDR3nt: TGTGCCAGCAGCCCCACAGGCACTGAAGCTTTCTTT
j_gene: TRBJ2-3; abundance: .; d_gene: TRBD2; v_gene: TRBV12-5; CDR3aa: CASGLVPELAGGSRDTQYF; CDR3nt: TGTGCTAGTGGTTTGGTACCTGAACTAGCGGGGGGGAGCCGGGATACGCAGTATTTT
j_gene: TRBJ2-1; abundance: .; d_gene: .; v_gene: TRBV28; CDR3aa: CASSLVRGSGLEYNEQFF; CDR3nt: TGTGCCAGCAGTTTAGTACGGGGTAGCGGCCTAGAATACAATGAGCAGTTCTTC
j_gene: TRBJ2-7; abundance: once; d_gene: .; v_gene: TRBV12-5; CDR3aa: CASGAYLYEQYF; CDR3nt: TGTGCTAGTGGCGCCTATTTATACGAGCAGTACTTC
j_gene: TRBJ2-5; abundance: .; d_gene: TRBD2; v_gene: TRBV27; CDR3aa: CASSGLAAPYQETQYF; CDR3nt: TGTGCCAGCTCGGGACTAGCGGCCCCCTACCAAGAGACCCAGTACTTC
j_gene: TRBJ2-7; abundance: .; d_gene: .; v_gene: TRBV28; CDR3aa: CASGKPGGYEQYF; CDR3nt: TGTGCCAGCGGGAAACCCGGTGGCTACGAGCAGTACTTC
j_gene: TRBJ2-6; abundance: once; d_gene: .; v_gene: TRBV28; CDR3aa: CASSFRRSGANVLTF; CDR3nt: TGTGCCAGCAGTTTCCGACGTTCTGGGGCCAACGTCCTGACTTTC
j_gene: TRBJ1-1; abundance: .; d_gene: .; v_gene: TRBV4-2; CDR3aa: CASSQERSGITEAFF; CDR3nt: TGTGCCAGCAGCCAAGAGAGATCTGGGATCACTGAAGCTTTCTTT
j_gene: TRBJ2-5; abundance: .; d_gene: .; v_gene: TRBV3-1/TRBV3-2; CDR3aa: CASSPGLKQGQETQYF; CDR3nt: TGTGCCAGCAGCCCAGGCCTTAAGCAGGGGCAAGAGACCCAGTACTTC
j_gene: TRBJ2-7; abundance: .; d_gene: TRBD1; v_gene: TRBV18; CDR3aa: CASSPGTGSYEQYF; CDR3nt: TGTGCCAGCTCACCCGGGACAGGGTCCTACGAGCAGTACTTC
j_gene: TRBJ2-6; abundance: .; d_gene: TRBD2; v_gene: TRBV5-1; CDR3aa: CASSWGAGGSSGANVLTF; CDR3nt: TGCGCCAGCAGCTGGGGAGCGGGCGGGAGCTCTGGGGCCAACGTCCTGACTTTC
j_gene: TRBJ1-4; abundance: .; d_gene: TRBD1; v_gene: TRBV27; CDR3aa: CASRRTGVEKLFF; CDR3nt: TGTGCCAGCAGGAGGACAGGGGTGGAAAAACTGTTTTTT
j_gene: TRBJ2-2; abundance: .; d_gene: .; v_gene: TRBV2; CDR3aa: CAGRQVALGELFF; CDR3nt: TGTGCCGGGAGACAGGTTGCCCTCGGGGAGCTGTTTTTT
j_gene: TRBJ1-1; abundance: .; d_gene: .; v_gene: TRBV21-1; CDR3aa: CASSPRDRGRNTEAFF; CDR3nt: TGTGCCAGCAGCCCCCGGGACAGGGGGCGAAACACTGAAGCTTTCTTT
j_gene: TRBJ2-1; abundance: .; d_gene: .; v_gene: TRBV28; CDR3aa: CASSSPPLQGYNEQFF; CDR3nt: TGTGCCAGCAGTTCCCCTCCCCTTCAGGGCTACAATGAGCAGTTCTTC